The 3 T cell receptor beta chains listed next were all sequenced from one sample in a study of T cells in localized non-small cell lung cancer. Sequenced by immunoSEQ multiplex PCR; TCRdb stores in-frame clones only, minus some. Of around 130,000 clones detected, 70% to 90% appear once; the ten largest clones hold roughly 1.8%. Sequencing was performed on peripheral blood, taken before any cancer treatment. The receptors come from a female donor aged 60 or older with stage I lung adenocarcinoma.

A few counts support this clone. The chain combines TRBV7-8 with TRBJ2-7; D is unclear. This CDR3 has 14 residues. V dropped 5 bases and J dropped 3 bases, with 14 bases sitting between them. The germline V gene has CDR1 SGHVS and CDR2 FQNEAQ. The CDR3 here is CASSPLLSSYEQYF. CDR3 bases: TGTGCCAGCAGCCCCTTATTAAGTAGCTACGAGCAGTACTTC.

The V call is TRBV19, the J call TRBJ1-2; D uncertain. In germline, CDR1 is LNHDA, CDR2 SQIVND (reference sequence). This CDR3 spans 13 amino acids. Deletions cut 2 bases from V and 3 bases from J, with 7 bases between. The CDR3 is CASSILTDYGYTF. Written as DNA, the CDR3 is TGTGCCAGTAGTATATTGACGGACTATGGCTACACCTTC.

The chain combines TRBV19 with TRBJ2-7; 8 bases are shared with TRBD1. V was clipped by 4 bases and J by 2 bases; unmatched bases: 4. The germline V gene encodes CDR1 LNHDA and CDR2 SQIVND (reference sequence). The CDR3 has 14 residues. Here the CDR3 DNA reads TGTGCCAGTAGTACAGGGGGCCGGACCTACGAGCAGTACTTC. It specifies CASSTGGRTYEQYF.